These 3 T cell receptor beta chains share one sample of origin, sequenced in a study of blood T cells in healthy people across ages. A second roughly 6 to 11 cycle PCR used barcoded and J-beta primers. MiXCR was run by TCRdb on the 5' RACE reads, yielding one entry per CDR3 protein. The sample lists 600,000 or so distinct CDR3 sequences, approximately 21% occurring once. Sequenced input: blood. These receptor sequences come from a man aged 70 or older in good health.

The chain is built from TRBV6-5 and TRBJ1-4; 8 bases map to TRBD1. The CDR3 has 15 amino acids. Germline CDR1 MNHEY, CDR2 SVGAGI. V trimming: 4 bases; J trimming: 5 bases; junction bases outside the gene matches: 6. This chain's CDR3 is CASSLSTGENEKLFF. The CDR3 DNA reads TGTGCCAGCAGTTTGTCGACAGGGGAAAATGAAAAACTGTTTTTT.

V gene TRBV12-3 or TRBV12-4 combines with J gene TRBJ1-5; D is ambiguous. Between the trimmed V and J ends, which lost 6 bases and 4 bases, there was a span of 10 bases. There are 13 residues in the CDR3. The CDR3 bases are TGTGCCAGCAGGTCTGGTCCGAATCAGCCCCAGCATTTT. It is translated as CASRSGPNQPQHF.

This clonotype was seen a handful of times. The chain links TRBV20-1 to TRBJ1-5; D unclear. Germline lookup yields CDR1 DFQATT and CDR2 SNEGSKA (reference sequence). The CDR3 is 13 residues long. V was trimmed by 3 bases and J by 3 bases, leaving 9 bases between them. The CDR3 sequence: CSASRQHNQPQHF. Here the CDR3 DNA reads TGCAGTGCTAGTCGACAACACAATCAGCCCCAGCATTTT.